This T cell receptor (beta chain) stems from a study of blood T cells in healthy people across ages. The second PCR ran about 7 to 12 cycles with a sample-barcoded 5' primer and J-beta primers. TCRdb called the 5' RACE reads again in MiXCR, with one record for every CDR3 protein. The table shows around 1,500,000 distinct CDR3 sequences, with roughly 27% occurring only once. In germline, CDR1 is KGHSH, CDR2 LQKENI. Trimming cost V 6 bases and J 3 bases; bases outside gene matches: 5. The CDR3 has 13 amino acids. This clonotype was found many times. Its antigen remains unknown. Study-wide findings and caveats: Strongly correlated with naive T cell percentage was TCR beta diversity. The donors' CMV status was not determined, possibly confounding changes in expanded clonotypes. As age increased, TCR beta diversity per million T cells fell in a roughly linear fashion. Among long-lived donors, naive CD4+ cells were more numerous and diversity higher than in aged donors.

The receptor was derived from a woman aged 30 to 39 in good health. The V call is TRBV18, the J call TRBJ2-7; 7 bases are shared with TRBD1. Specimen: blood. The CDR3 protein is CASSTGQLYEQYF. The DNA for the CDR3 is TGTGCCAGCTCGACGGGACAGCTCTACGAGCAGTACTTC.